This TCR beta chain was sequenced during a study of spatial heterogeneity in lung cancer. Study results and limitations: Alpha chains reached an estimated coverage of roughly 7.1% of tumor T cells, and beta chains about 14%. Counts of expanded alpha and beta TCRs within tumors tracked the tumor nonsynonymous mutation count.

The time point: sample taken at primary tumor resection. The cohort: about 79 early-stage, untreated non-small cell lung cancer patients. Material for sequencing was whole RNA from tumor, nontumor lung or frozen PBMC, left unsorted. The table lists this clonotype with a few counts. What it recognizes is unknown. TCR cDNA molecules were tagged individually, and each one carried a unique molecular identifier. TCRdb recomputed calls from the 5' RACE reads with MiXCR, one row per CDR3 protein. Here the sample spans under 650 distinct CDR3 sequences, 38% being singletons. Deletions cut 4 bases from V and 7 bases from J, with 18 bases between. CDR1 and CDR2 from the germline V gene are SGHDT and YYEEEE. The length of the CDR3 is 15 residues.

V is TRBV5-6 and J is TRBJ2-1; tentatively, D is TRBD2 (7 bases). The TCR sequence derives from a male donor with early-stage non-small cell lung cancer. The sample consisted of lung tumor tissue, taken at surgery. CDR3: CASSGGARNLNEQFF. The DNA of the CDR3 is TGTGCCAGCAGCGGGGGGGCTAGGAACCTGAATGAGCAGTTCTTC.